Listed below are T cell receptor beta chains from one sample, sequenced in a study of CD8 T cells in Susac syndrome. MiXCR, run by TCRdb on the immunoSEQ multiplex PCR reads, gives a single entry per CDR3 protein. The table includes just over 300,000 distinct CDR3 sequences, around 90% detected once. Sequenced: CD4+ T cells from PBMCs. Every receptor here comes from a human donor with multiple sclerosis. Each CDR3 is given without its conserved first and last residue. Clone size is given for some rows only: seen once, a few or many times, or a class if the clone is expanded.

ASKGDDTQY	TRBV9	NA	TRBJ2-3
SAGEPREKLF	TRBV29-1	NA	TRBJ1-4
ASSPPAGGITEAF	TRBV18	once	TRBJ1-1
ASSVSSGGGTDTQY	TRBV9	NA	TRBJ2-3
ASSYAGTSGSEQY	TRBV7-2	once	TRBJ2-7
SAERGGTYEQY	TRBV20-1	NA	TRBJ2-7
ASSFWTSGQETQY	TRBV3-1	once	TRBJ2-5
ASSRDRASGNTIY	TRBV3-1	NA	TRBJ1-3
ASSLRQGSLEAF	TRBV5-1	once	TRBJ1-1
AWSVDYGFEQY	TRBV30	few	TRBJ2-7
ASSPGLAIYNEQF	TRBV18	few	TRBJ2-1